This record concerns one T cell receptor beta chain sequence. The clone's antigen remains unknown. Nothing much larger sits one base from this clone, and base qualities are not available. This specimen belongs to a study of blood T cells in healthy people across ages (dated by TCRdb to 2013 to 2016). Background on the whole study: In model experiments, template switching captured roughly one uniquely barcoded TCR beta cDNA molecule for every two T cells. To avoid experimental bias, donors of different ages were randomly spread across the sequencing lanes. Donors were grouped into four age groups: young (average 16 years), middle-aged (around 39), aged (about 59) and long-lived (just over 80). Age-related changes in TCR beta repertoire diversity were measured in the study by deep sequencing normalized with unique cDNA molecular identifiers. The study analyzed two additional independent replicas of 1 million unique cDNA reads from the same blood draw for two donors, one aged 18 to 30 and one aged 80 or older. The paper's findings and limits, for the study overall: Because donor CMV infection status was unknown, age-related changes in expanded clonotypes were potentially confounded. Observed TCR beta diversity correlated strongly with the percentage of naive T cells measured by flow cytometry. As age increased, observed TCR beta diversity per million T cells dropped in a roughly linear way, and a significant reduction was already evident by age 40. Estimates of total diversity based on one million sequenced T cells were considered lower bounds and underestimates. Bulk unsorted PBMC profiling prevented conclusive comparison of naive and antigen-experienced compartments. Compared with the aged group, the long-lived group had more naive CD4+ T cells, fewer expanded clones and increased TCR diversity, suggesting age selection.

The CDR3 runs 13 residues from the cysteine to the phenylalanine. Kept here is only the CDR3 DNA, which spans 39 bases and is read in frame from base 1. CDR1 and CDR2, looked up from the germline V gene, are SGHDT and YYEEEE. V and J are truncated by 2 bases and 4 bases respectively, leaving an intervening sequence of 6 bases. Library preparation was by 5' RACE. Instrument used: Illumina HiSeq 2500. A second PCR of about 6 to 12 cycles was run with a J-beta primer mix and a sample-barcoded 5' primer. A template-switch 5' adaptor carrying 12 random nucleotides introduced a unique molecular identifier onto each TCR beta cDNA molecule. Each sample yielded at least 2.5 million CDR3-containing paired-end reads. The Mint cDNA synthesis kit, primed by a TRBC-specific oligonucleotide, was used to synthesize first-strand cDNA from all RNA. After uracil-DNA glycosylase treatment, a first 18-cycle PCR used universal primers M1SS and BC2_uni_R on all cDNA. The authors' pipeline ran thus. Each sample was normalized by randomly selecting 1 million high-quality reads, each carrying a distinct molecular identifier. Instead of being binned into consensus sequences, reads with shared molecular identifiers were discarded. MiTCR, run with a Q25 quality threshold and the strictest error-elimination algorithm, handled CDR3 identification, clonotype clustering and error correction. A nonparametric unseen species model with Euler transformation was used to estimate lower-bound total TCR beta diversity. TCRdb ran its own pipeline on the public reads, namely fastp trimming at Q25 and MiXCR clone calling, and kept in-frame beta chains. Rows with one shared CDR3 protein collapse into an entry with the most common genes and DNA. TCRdb's processing, not the authors' own work, is the source of the V and J calls. This sample holds 500,000 to 600,000 distinct CDR3 sequences; 27% were observed only once. Clones ranked in the top ten supply about a fifth of the sample.

The roughly 39 donors, aged about 6 to 100 years, were systemically healthy Caucasian individuals from Russia. Around 10 milliliters of peripheral blood were collected from each donor into EDTA-treated Vacutainer tubes. Ficoll-Paque density-gradient centrifugation was used to isolate PBMCs, with at least 7 million obtained per sample. Trizol reagent was used to extract total RNA from the PBMCs, yielding at least 5.5 micrograms per sample. Naive CD45RAhigh/CD27high T cell percentages were measured by flow cytometry on a PBMC aliquot from every donor. The sequence is built from TRBV5-6 and TRBJ2-2; the D gene is perhaps TRBD1, on 5 matching bases. Sequencing was carried out using blood. The clonotype originates from a woman in her 70s in good health. The DNA reads TGTGCCAGCAGCTTCAGGGCCACCGGGGAGCTGTTTTTT. It translates to CASSFRATGELFF.